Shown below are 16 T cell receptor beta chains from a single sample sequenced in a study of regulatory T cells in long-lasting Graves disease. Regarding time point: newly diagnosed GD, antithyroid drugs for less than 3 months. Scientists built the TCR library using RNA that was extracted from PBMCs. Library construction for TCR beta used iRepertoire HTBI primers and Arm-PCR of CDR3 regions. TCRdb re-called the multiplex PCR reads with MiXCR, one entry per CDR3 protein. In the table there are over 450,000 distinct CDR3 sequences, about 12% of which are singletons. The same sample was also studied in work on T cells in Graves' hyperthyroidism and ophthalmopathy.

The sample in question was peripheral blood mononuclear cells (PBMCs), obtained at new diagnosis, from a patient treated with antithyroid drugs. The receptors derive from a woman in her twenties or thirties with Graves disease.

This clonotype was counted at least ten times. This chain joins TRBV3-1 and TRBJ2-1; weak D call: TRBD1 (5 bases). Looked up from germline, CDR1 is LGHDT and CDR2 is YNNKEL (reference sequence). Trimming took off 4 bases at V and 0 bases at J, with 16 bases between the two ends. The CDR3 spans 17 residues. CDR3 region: CASSPAVGVRSYNEQFF. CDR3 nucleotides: TGTGCCAGCAGCCCGGCGGTAGGGGTGCGCTCCTACAATGAGCAGTTCTTC.

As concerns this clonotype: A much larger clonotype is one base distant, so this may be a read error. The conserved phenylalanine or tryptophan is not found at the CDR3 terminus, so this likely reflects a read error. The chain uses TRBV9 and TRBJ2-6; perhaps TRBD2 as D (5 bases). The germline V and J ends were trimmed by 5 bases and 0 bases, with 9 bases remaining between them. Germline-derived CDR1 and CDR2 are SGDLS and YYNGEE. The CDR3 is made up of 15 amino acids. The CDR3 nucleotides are TGTGCCAGCAGGAGGGAAGGCTCTGGGGCCAACGTCCTGACTTCC. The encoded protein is CASRREGSGANVLTS.

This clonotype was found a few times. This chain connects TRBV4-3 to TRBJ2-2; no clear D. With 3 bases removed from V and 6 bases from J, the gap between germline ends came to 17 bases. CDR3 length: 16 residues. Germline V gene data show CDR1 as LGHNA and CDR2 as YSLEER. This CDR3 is CASSHAGLDVAGELFF. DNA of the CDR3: TGCGCCAGCAGCCACGCCGGCCTTGACGTGGCCGGGGAGCTGTTTTTT.

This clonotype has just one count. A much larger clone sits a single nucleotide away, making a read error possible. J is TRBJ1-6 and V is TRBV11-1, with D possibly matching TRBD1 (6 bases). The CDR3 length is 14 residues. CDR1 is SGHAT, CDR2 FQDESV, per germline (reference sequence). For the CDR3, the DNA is TGTGCCAGCAGCTTCACAGGGTTTAATTCACCCCTCCCCTTT. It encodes CASSFTGFNSPLPF.

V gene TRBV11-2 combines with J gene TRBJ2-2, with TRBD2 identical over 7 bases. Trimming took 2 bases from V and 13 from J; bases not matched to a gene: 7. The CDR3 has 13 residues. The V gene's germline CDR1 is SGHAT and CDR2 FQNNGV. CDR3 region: CASSLQSGEGLFF. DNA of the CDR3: TGTGCCAGCAGCTTACAGAGCGGGGAGGGGCTGTTTTTT.

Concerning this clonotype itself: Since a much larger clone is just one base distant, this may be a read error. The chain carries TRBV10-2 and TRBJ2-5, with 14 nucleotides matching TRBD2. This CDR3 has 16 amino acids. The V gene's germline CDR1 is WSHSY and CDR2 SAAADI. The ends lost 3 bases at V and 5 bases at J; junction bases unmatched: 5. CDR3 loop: CASSDGLAGGWETQYF. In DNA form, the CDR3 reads TGCGCCAGCAGTGATGGACTAGCGGGAGGATGGGAGACCCAGTACTTC.

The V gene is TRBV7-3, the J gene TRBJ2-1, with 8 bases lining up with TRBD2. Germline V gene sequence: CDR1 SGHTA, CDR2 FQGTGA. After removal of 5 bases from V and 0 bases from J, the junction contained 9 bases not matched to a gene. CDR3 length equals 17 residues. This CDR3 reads CASSIGGGADSYNEQFF. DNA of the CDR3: TGTGCCAGCAGCATCGGGGGGGGAGCGGACTCCTACAATGAGCAGTTCTTC. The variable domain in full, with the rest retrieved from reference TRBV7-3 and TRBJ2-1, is GAGVSQTPSNKVTEKGKYVELRCDPISGHTALYWYRQSLGQGPEFLIYFQGTGAADDSGLPNDRFFAVRPEGSVSTLKIQRTERGDSAVYLCASSIGGGADSYNEQFFGPGTRLTVL.

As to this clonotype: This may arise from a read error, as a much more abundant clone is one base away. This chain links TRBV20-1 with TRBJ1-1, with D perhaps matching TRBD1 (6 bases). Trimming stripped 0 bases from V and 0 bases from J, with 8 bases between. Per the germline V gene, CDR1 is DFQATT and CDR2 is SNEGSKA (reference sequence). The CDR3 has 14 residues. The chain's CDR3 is CSARDTGMNTEAFF. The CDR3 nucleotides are TGCAGTGCTAGAGATACAGGGATGAACACTGAAGCTTTCTTT.

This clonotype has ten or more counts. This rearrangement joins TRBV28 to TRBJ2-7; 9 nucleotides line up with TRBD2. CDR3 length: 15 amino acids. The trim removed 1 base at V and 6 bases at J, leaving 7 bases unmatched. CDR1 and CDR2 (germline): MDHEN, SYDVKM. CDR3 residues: CASSLFGGRGFEQYF. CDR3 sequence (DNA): TGTGCCAGCAGTTTATTCGGCGGGAGGGGTTTCGAGCAGTACTTC.

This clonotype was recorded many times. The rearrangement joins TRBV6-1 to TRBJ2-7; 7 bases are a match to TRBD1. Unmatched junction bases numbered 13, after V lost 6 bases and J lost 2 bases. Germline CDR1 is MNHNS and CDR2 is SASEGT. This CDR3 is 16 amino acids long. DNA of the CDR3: TGTGCCAGCAGCCGACGTCCGGGACAGATGCCCTACGAGCAGTACTTC. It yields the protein CASSRRPGQMPYEQYF.

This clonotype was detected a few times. CDR3 DNA: TGTGCCATCGTACAGGGAATGAACACTGAAGCTTTCTTT. It yields the protein CAIVQGMNTEAFF. The J gene is TRBJ1-1, the V gene TRBV12-3 or TRBV12-4; D may be TRBD1 (6 bases). Trimming left V 10 bases short and J 0 bases short, with 12 bases between. The CDR3 consists of 13 residues.

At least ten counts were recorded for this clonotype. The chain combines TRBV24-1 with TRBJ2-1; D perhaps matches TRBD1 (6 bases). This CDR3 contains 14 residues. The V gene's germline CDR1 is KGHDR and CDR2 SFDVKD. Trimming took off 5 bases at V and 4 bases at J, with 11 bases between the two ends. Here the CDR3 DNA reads TGTGCCACCAGTGGACAGGAGACTTACAATGAGCAGTTCTTC. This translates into CATSGQETYNEQFF.

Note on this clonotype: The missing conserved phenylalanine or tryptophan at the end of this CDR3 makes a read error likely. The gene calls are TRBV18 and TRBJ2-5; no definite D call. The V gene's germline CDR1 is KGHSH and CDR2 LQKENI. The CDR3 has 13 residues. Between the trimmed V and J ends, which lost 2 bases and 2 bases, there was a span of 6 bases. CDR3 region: CASSPTLQETQYL. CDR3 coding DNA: TGTGCCAGCTCACCAACACTACAAGAGACCCAGTACCTC.

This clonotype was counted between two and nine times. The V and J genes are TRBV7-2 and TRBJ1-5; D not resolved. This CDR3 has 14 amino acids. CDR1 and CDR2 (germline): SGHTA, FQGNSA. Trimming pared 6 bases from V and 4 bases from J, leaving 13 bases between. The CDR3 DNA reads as TGTGCCAGCAGTAAACATGGAAATAATCAGCCCCAGCATTTT. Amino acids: CASSKHGNNQPQHF. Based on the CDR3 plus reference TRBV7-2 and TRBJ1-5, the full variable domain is GAGVSQSPSNKVTEKGKDVELRCDPISGHTALYWYRQSLGQGLEFLIYFQGNSAPDKSGLPSDRFSAERTGGSVSTLTIQRTQQEDSAVYLCASSKHGNNQPQHFGDGTRLSIL.

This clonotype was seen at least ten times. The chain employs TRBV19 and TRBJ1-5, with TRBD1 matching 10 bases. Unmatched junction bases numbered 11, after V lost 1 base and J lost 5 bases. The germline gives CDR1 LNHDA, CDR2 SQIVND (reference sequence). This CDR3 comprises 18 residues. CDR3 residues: CASSIAQTGGFQDQPQHF. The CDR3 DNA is TGTGCCAGTAGTATAGCCCAGACAGGGGGCTTTCAGGATCAGCCCCAGCATTTT.

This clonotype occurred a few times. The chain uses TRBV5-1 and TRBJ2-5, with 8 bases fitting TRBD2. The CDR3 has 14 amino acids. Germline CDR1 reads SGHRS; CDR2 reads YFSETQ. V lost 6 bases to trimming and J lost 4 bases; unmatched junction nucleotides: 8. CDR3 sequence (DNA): TGCGCCAGCAACTCCGGACTAGCCACAGAGACCCAGTACTTC. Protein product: CASNSGLATETQYF.